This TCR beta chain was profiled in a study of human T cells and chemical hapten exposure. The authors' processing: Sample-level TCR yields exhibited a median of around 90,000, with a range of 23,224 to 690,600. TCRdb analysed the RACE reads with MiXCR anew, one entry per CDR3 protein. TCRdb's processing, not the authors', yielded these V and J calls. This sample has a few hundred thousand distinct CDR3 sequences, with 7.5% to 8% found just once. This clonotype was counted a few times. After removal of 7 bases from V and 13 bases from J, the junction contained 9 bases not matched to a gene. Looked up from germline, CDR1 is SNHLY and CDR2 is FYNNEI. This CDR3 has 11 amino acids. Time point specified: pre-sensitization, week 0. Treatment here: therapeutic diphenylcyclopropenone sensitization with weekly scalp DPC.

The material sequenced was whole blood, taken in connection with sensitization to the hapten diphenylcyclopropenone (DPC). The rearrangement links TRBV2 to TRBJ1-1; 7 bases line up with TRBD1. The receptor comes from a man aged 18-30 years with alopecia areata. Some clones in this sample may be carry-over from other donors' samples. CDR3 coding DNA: TGTGCCAGCACAGGGGGGGCTAAGGTTTTCTTT. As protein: CASTGGAKVFF.